Reported below is one TCR beta chain. Its specificity is unknown. Each case's diagnosis was confirmed by two pathologists on H&E. This specimen belongs to a study of immune evolution from preneoplasia to lung adenocarcinoma. Across the study: HLA loss of heterozygosity: roughly 6.4% AIS, about 15% MIA, over 30% ADC, none AAH.

This table comes from immunoSEQ multiplex PCR, and its TCRdb copy is limited to in-frame clones, with some not included. The table lists 13,000 to 15,000 clones, approximately 80% of them singletons. Trimming removed 2 bases from V and 5 bases from J, with 6 bases in between. There are 12 residues in the CDR3. Per the germline V gene, CDR1 is MDHEN and CDR2 is SYDVKM. General observations from the study: Later-stage lesions seemingly showed higher T cell density and diversity than normal lung. Normal lung had the highest top T cell clone frequencies.

This receptor was taken from a person between 65 and 79 years old with lung adenocarcinoma. The genes are TRBV28 and TRBJ1-1; D gene ambiguous. The sequenced material came from FFPE minimally invasive lung adenocarcinoma tissue. Here the CDR3 reads CASSLGVTEAFF. DNA of the CDR3: TGTGCCAGCAGTTTAGGGGTTACTGAAGCTTTCTTT. Filled out from reference TRBV28 and TRBJ1-1, the complete variable domain reads DVKVTQSSRYLVKRTGEKVFLECVQDMDHENMFWYRQDPGLGLRLIYFSYDVKMKEKGDIPEGYSVSREKKERFSLILESASTNQTSMYLCASSLGVTEAFFGQGTRLTVV.